This T cell receptor beta chain was captured in a study of shared clonotypes between healthy human individuals. Looking at the study overall: Donors had three CD4 naive, three CD4 memory, two CD8 naive and one CD8 memory plate apiece. Study results and limitations: Non-shared clonotypes were found to have lower generation probabilities than the clonotypes that were shared by all four of the sorted-subset donors. Across subsets, estimated richness was generally greater for naive than for memory populations. Approximately 5% was the fraction of naive CD4 clonotypes found shared across several donors.

With regard to this clone: Its target is not known.

Libraries were prepared by immunoSEQ multiplex PCR; TCRdb keeps only in-frame clonotypes and omits some of them. Of some 2,100,000 clones in the sample, under 97% were seen once. The CDR3 sequence is 15 residues long. Trimming at V came to 0 bases and at J to 4 bases, leaving 1 base not matched to a gene. Germline V CDR1 and CDR2: LGHNA, YSLEER. The sequenced material came from naive CD4+ T cells sorted from blood. Subset of the sample: CD45RA+ positively selected. The chain has TRBV4-3 and TRBJ1-3; 9 bases match TRBD1. The clonotype originates from a young man in good health. The CDR3 DNA follows: TGCGCCAGCAGCCAAGAGACAGGGGGAGGAAACACCATATATTTT. Its translation is CASSQETGGGNTIYF.